This paragraph covers one TCR beta chain sequence. The authors' processing: Amplification of reference gene primers was used by the study to estimate nucleated cell counts. The table came from immunoSEQ multiplex PCR; TCRdb's copy has only in-frame clones and leaves some out. V, J and clone size are those of that table, while D and trimming were read from the DNA. Among more than 200,000 clones listed, less than 90% were seen once. This sample is part of a study of blood T cell repertoires in COVID-19. Across the study: Whether acute or convalescent, the COVID-19 samples came from the United States, Italy and Spain. T cells, B-cell-depleted T cells, or PBMCs provided the cDNA or gDNA that served as material.

From germline, CDR1 is SNHLY and CDR2 FYNNEI. The CDR3 is 15 amino acids. V trimming: 5 bases; J trimming: 5 bases; junction bases outside the gene matches: 8. The sequencing sample was made of peripheral blood. This TCR came from a woman in her 70s with active or convalescent COVID-19. The V call is TRBV2, the J call TRBJ2-2; 7 nucleotides line up with TRBD2. The CDR3 nucleotides read TGTGCCAGCAGTTTTAGCGGGCCCGGGACCGGGGAGCTGTTTTTT. The encoded protein is CASSFSGPGTGELFF.